This TCR beta chain was captured by sequencing in a study of T cells in Graves' hyperthyroidism and ophthalmopathy. J lost 4 bases, V lost 8 bases, and 7 bases had no gene match. CDR3 size: 15 residues. Germline CDR1 reads MDHEN; CDR2 reads SYDVKM. TCR beta CDR3 regions were amplified from RNA transcripts. First-round RT-PCR targeting the TCR CDR3 was performed with the HTBI primer set. TCRdb re-derived calls from the multiplex PCR reads in MiXCR, one entry per CDR3 protein. The sample yields around 530,000 distinct CDR3 sequences, roughly 17% seen once. This TCR was recovered from a woman younger than 30 with Graves' ophthalmopathy. The sample consisted of blood. V and J are TRBV28 and TRBJ2-2; 10 bases fit TRBD1. The CDR3 loop is CASREDRGFTGELFF. Here the CDR3 DNA reads TGTGCCAGCCGAGAGGACAGGGGGTTCACCGGGGAGCTGTTTTTT.